The table lists the clone carrying this TCR beta chain with many counts. TCRdb reanalysed the 5' RACE reads using MiXCR and keeps one entry per CDR3 protein. The profile covers about 33,000 distinct CDR3 sequences, with about 4.7% appearing a single time and approximately 14% taken by the ten largest. From germline, CDR1 is SQVTM and CDR2 ANQGSEA. Trimming removed 7 bases at V and 4 bases at J, with 16 bases between. CDR3 length: 14 residues. This entry is derived from a study of early T cells in non-severe SARS-CoV-2 infection. The sample was whole blood. The source is an adult who was a healthcare worker with PCR-confirmed SARS-CoV-2 infection or an uninfected control (not recorded which). V gene TRBV29-1 combines with J gene TRBJ1-4; perhaps TRBD1 as D (5 bases). The CDR3, as DNA: TGCAGCGCAGTGGGGGAGGGAAGTAATGAAAAACTGTTTTTT. This translates into CSAVGEGSNEKLFF.